This paragraph covers one T cell receptor beta chain sequence. V shed 5 bases, J shed 8 bases, and the junction held 6 bases outside the gene matches. The CDR3 extends over 12 amino acids. Germline CDR1 and CDR2: DFQATT and SNEGSKA (reference sequence). The data were obtained in a study of T cells in Graves' hyperthyroidism and ophthalmopathy. A lack of ophthalmopathy progression within 18 months defined stable Graves' hyperthyroidism. Hyperthyroidism in the patients, aged 18 to 65, was newly diagnosed and under 2 months in duration. Uncontrolled infection, other autoimmune disease, pregnancy or lactation barred patients from enrollment. Orbital computed tomography and thyroid ultrasound, together with serum TRAb and thyroxine and clinical symptoms, were used for diagnoses. Using RNA transcripts as the source, TCR beta CDR3 regions were amplified. The primer set for the first-round RT-PCR of the TCR CDR3 was HTBI. TCRdb analysed the multiplex PCR reads with MiXCR anew, one entry per CDR3 protein. Counted here are around 540,000 distinct CDR3 sequences, 46% occurring once; the ten biggest clones make up roughly 8.2%.

The chain is built from TRBV20-1 and TRBJ1-2; TRBD1 matches at 9 bases. The source is a woman younger than 30 with Graves' hyperthyroidism. The sequenced sample was peripheral blood or thyroid tissue (not recorded which). The DNA of the CDR3 is TGCAGTGCTGGCAGACAGGGGGGCGGCTACACCTTC. Encoded protein: CSAGRQGGGYTF.